One T cell receptor beta chain is described in this entry. The data were obtained in a study of OX40 agonist ivuxolimab in advanced cancers. Using immunoSEQ multiplex PCR, the repertoire was profiled, and TCRdb retains in-frame clones only, with some absent. The sample includes about 19,000 clones, around 82% of them seen just once. The V and J ends lost 1 base and 10 bases respectively, with 5 bases between them. Germline assignment: CDR1 SGHVS and CDR2 FNYEAQ. The CDR3 totals 11 residues. This TCR came from an adult with an advanced solid tumor such as melanoma, head and neck, liver or kidney cancer. This sample comprised CD4+ or CD8+ T cells sorted from blood, obtained in a trial of the OX40 agonist ivuxolimab. The chain recombines TRBV7-6 with TRBJ2-1; D is perhaps TRBD1 (5 bases). The chain's CDR3 is CASSLGTEQFF. The DNA of the CDR3 is TGTGCCAGCAGCTTAGGGACAGAGCAGTTCTTC.